This is a list of T cell receptor beta chains from one sample in a study of CD8 T cells in ankylosing spondylitis. TCRdb re-analysed the 5' RACE reads in MiXCR, keeping a single row per CDR3 protein. Here the sample spans about 330,000 distinct CDR3 sequences, 7.5% to 9% being singletons. Sequencing input: blood, either unsorted or a sorted T cell fraction (not recorded which). These receptors all stem from a male donor with ankylosing spondylitis. Both conserved end residues are part of each CDR3. Each record gives: V gene, J gene, clone size, D gene, CDR3 protein, CDR3 DNA. The D gene is left open where the match is weak. For some rows the clone size is stated as once, few or many, or as a class when expanded; others skip it.

v_gene: TRBV5-1
j_gene: TRBJ1-6
abundance: few
d_gene: .
CDR3aa: CASSPGHGLNSPLHF
CDR3nt: TGCGCCAGCAGCCCTGGCCATGGGCTTAATTCACCCCTCCACTTT

v_gene: TRBV9
j_gene: TRBJ1-6
abundance: many
d_gene: TRBD1
CDR3aa: CASSVARGHSPLHF
CDR3nt: TGTGCCAGCAGCGTAGCCAGGGGGCATTCACCCCTCCACTTT

v_gene: TRBV21-1
j_gene: TRBJ2-1
abundance: many
d_gene: .
CDR3aa: CASSRLAGVFDEQFF
CDR3nt: TGTGCCAGCAGTCGCCTAGCGGGAGTTTTCGATGAGCAGTTCTTC

v_gene: TRBV5-1
j_gene: TRBJ2-2
abundance: many
d_gene: TRBD2
CDR3aa: CASSQTSGNTGELFF
CDR3nt: TGCGCCAGCAGCCAGACTAGCGGAAACACCGGGGAGCTGTTTTTT

v_gene: TRBV20-1
j_gene: TRBJ2-3
abundance: many
d_gene: .
CDR3aa: CSARVSLDTQYF
CDR3nt: TGCAGTGCTAGAGTCAGTTTAGATACGCAGTATTTT

v_gene: TRBV5-6
j_gene: TRBJ2-1
abundance: .
d_gene: TRBD2
CDR3aa: CASSGTVAGGVYNEQFF
CDR3nt: TGTGCCAGCAGCGGGACAGTAGCGGGAGGCGTCTACAATGAGCAGTTCTTC

v_gene: TRBV6-2/TRBV6-3
j_gene: TRBJ2-5
abundance: few
d_gene: .
CDR3aa: CASLTGIGETQYF
CDR3nt: TGTGCCAGCTTGACGGGGATCGGGGAGACCCAGTACTTC

v_gene: TRBV11-2
j_gene: TRBJ2-3
abundance: .
d_gene: .
CDR3aa: CASSLGPNYSTDTQYF
CDR3nt: TGTGCCAGCAGCTTAGGCCCAAATTATTCTACAGATACGCAGTATTTT

v_gene: TRBV10-3
j_gene: TRBJ1-1
abundance: .
d_gene: TRBD1
CDR3aa: CATRDSLNTEAFF
CDR3nt: TGTGCCACCCGGGACAGTTTGAACACTGAAGCTTTCTTT

v_gene: TRBV7-3
j_gene: TRBJ1-2
abundance: many
d_gene: .
CDR3aa: CASSPRQGLAYGYTF
CDR3nt: TGTGCCAGCAGCCCCCGGCAGGGTTTAGCCTATGGCTACACCTTC

v_gene: TRBV7-9
j_gene: TRBJ1-4
abundance: few
d_gene: .
CDR3aa: CASSLGTALGEKLFF
CDR3nt: TGTGCCAGCAGCTTAGGGACAGCACTCGGGGAAAAACTGTTTTTT

v_gene: TRBV7-2
j_gene: TRBJ2-1
abundance: many
d_gene: .
CDR3aa: CASNRGSDTYNEQFF
CDR3nt: TGTGCCAGCAACCGGGGCAGTGACACCTACAATGAGCAGTTCTTC

v_gene: TRBV20-1
j_gene: TRBJ2-7
abundance: many
d_gene: .
CDR3aa: CSARDRRSRTYEQYF
CDR3nt: TGCAGTGCTAGAGATCGCCGGAGCAGGACCTACGAGCAGTACTTC

v_gene: TRBV20-1
j_gene: TRBJ2-7
abundance: .
d_gene: .
CDR3aa: CSARVIVGWGSIYEQYF
CDR3nt: TGCAGTGCTAGAGTGATTGTGGGTTGGGGATCGATCTACGAGCAGTACTTC

v_gene: TRBV4-3
j_gene: TRBJ2-5
abundance: few
d_gene: TRBD1
CDR3aa: CASSQEWQEGAETQYF
CDR3nt: TGCGCCAGCAGCCAAGAATGGCAAGAGGGGGCAGAGACCCAGTACTTC

v_gene: TRBV5-1
j_gene: TRBJ2-7
abundance: .
d_gene: .
CDR3aa: CASSLGVGRTEEQYF
CDR3nt: TGCGCCAGCAGCTTGGGCGTGGGCAGGACGGAAGAGCAGTACTTC

v_gene: TRBV5-1
j_gene: TRBJ2-1
abundance: .
d_gene: .
CDR3aa: CASSPVGSYNEQFF
CDR3nt: TGCGCCAGCAGCCCGGTGGGCTCCTACAATGAGCAGTTCTTC

v_gene: TRBV6-1
j_gene: TRBJ2-7
abundance: many
d_gene: .
CDR3aa: CASSEATGWSSYEQYF
CDR3nt: TGTGCCAGCAGTGAAGCCACAGGGTGGAGCTCCTACGAGCAGTACTTC

v_gene: TRBV20-1
j_gene: TRBJ1-5
abundance: few
d_gene: .
CDR3aa: CSAEDRGSNQPQHF
CDR3nt: TGCAGTGCCGAAGATAGGGGTAGCAATCAGCCCCAGCATTTT

v_gene: TRBV12-3/TRBV12-4
j_gene: TRBJ1-2
abundance: many
d_gene: .
CDR3aa: CASSFPDLGYTF
CDR3nt: TGTGCCAGCAGTTTCCCCGACCTTGGCTACACCTTC

v_gene: TRBV20-1
j_gene: TRBJ1-3
abundance: .
d_gene: .
CDR3aa: CSASRAPLGNTIYF
CDR3nt: TGCAGTGCTAGTAGGGCACCTCTCGGAAACACCATATATTTT

v_gene: TRBV20-1
j_gene: TRBJ1-5
abundance: .
d_gene: TRBD1
CDR3aa: CSARVTGDNQPQHF
CDR3nt: TGCAGTGCTAGGGTGACAGGGGACAATCAGCCCCAGCATTTT

v_gene: TRBV7-9
j_gene: TRBJ2-1
abundance: few
d_gene: TRBD2
CDR3aa: CASSLEGLAGVDEQFF
CDR3nt: TGTGCCAGCAGCTTAGAGGGACTAGCGGGAGTGGATGAGCAGTTCTTC

v_gene: TRBV29-1
j_gene: TRBJ2-1
abundance: many
d_gene: TRBD2
CDR3aa: CSVPPGLAEHEQFF
CDR3nt: TGCAGCGTCCCCCCAGGACTAGCTGAGCATGAGCAGTTCTTC

v_gene: TRBV28
j_gene: TRBJ2-3
abundance: few
d_gene: TRBD2
CDR3aa: CASSMTSGRADTQYF
CDR3nt: TGTGCCAGCAGTATGACTAGCGGGAGAGCAGATACGCAGTATTTT

v_gene: TRBV9
j_gene: TRBJ1-1
abundance: few
d_gene: .
CDR3aa: CASSVNRNTEAFF
CDR3nt: TGTGCCAGCAGCGTAAACCGGAACACTGAAGCTTTCTTT

v_gene: TRBV20-1
j_gene: TRBJ2-1
abundance: few
d_gene: .
CDR3aa: CSARRGPTYNEQFF
CDR3nt: TGCAGTGCTAGGCGGGGCCCCACCTACAATGAGCAGTTCTTC

v_gene: TRBV25-1
j_gene: TRBJ2-5
abundance: .
d_gene: TRBD1
CDR3aa: CASSIGGETQYF
CDR3nt: TGTGCCAGCAGTATAGGGGGCGAGACCCAGTACTTC

v_gene: TRBV14
j_gene: TRBJ2-7
abundance: .
d_gene: .
CDR3aa: CASSQDPFQATAVSYEQYF
CDR3nt: TGTGCCAGCAGCCAAGATCCTTTCCAGGCTACAGCCGTTTCCTACGAGCAGTACTTC

v_gene: TRBV5-1
j_gene: TRBJ2-5
abundance: few
d_gene: TRBD1
CDR3aa: CASSARVGQGETQYF
CDR3nt: TGCGCCAGCAGCGCTCGGGTGGGACAGGGAGAGACCCAGTACTTC

v_gene: TRBV20-1
j_gene: TRBJ2-1
abundance: many
d_gene: TRBD2
CDR3aa: CSARDLSGRSSYNEQFF
CDR3nt: TGCAGTGCTAGAGATCTTAGCGGGAGGAGCTCCTACAATGAGCAGTTCTTC

v_gene: TRBV5-1
j_gene: TRBJ2-3
abundance: .
d_gene: .
CDR3aa: CASSEVASIDTQYF
CDR3nt: TGCGCCAGCAGTGAGGTCGCTTCGATTGATACGCAGTATTTT

v_gene: TRBV5-1
j_gene: TRBJ1-1
abundance: many
d_gene: .
CDR3aa: CASSLTLNTEAFF
CDR3nt: TGCGCCAGCAGCTTGACGCTGAACACTGAAGCTTTCTTT

v_gene: TRBV28
j_gene: TRBJ1-5
abundance: many
d_gene: TRBD1
CDR3aa: CASSASGQGLYSNQPQHF
CDR3nt: TGTGCCAGCAGTGCCTCGGGACAGGGCCTATATAGCAATCAGCCCCAGCATTTT

v_gene: TRBV3-1
j_gene: TRBJ1-1
abundance: .
d_gene: .
CDR3aa: CASSLDRLVNTEAFF
CDR3nt: TGTGCCAGCAGCCTCGACCGCTTGGTGAACACTGAAGCTTTCTTT

v_gene: TRBV12-3/TRBV12-4
j_gene: TRBJ2-1
abundance: .
d_gene: TRBD2
CDR3aa: CASSLHSGASYNEQFF
CDR3nt: TGTGCCAGCAGTTTACATAGCGGGGCCTCCTACAATGAGCAGTTCTTC

v_gene: TRBV28
j_gene: TRBJ2-5
abundance: .
d_gene: TRBD1
CDR3aa: CASSPSGTGPGTQYF
CDR3nt: TGTGCCAGCAGCCCCTCGGGGACAGGGCCAGGGACCCAGTACTTC

v_gene: TRBV20-1
j_gene: TRBJ2-1
abundance: few
d_gene: .
CDR3aa: CSAYGPEQFF
CDR3nt: TGCAGTGCTTATGGACCAGAGCAGTTCTTC

v_gene: TRBV20-1
j_gene: TRBJ2-5
abundance: many
d_gene: TRBD2
CDR3aa: CSAWGLAGQETQYF
CDR3nt: TGCAGTGCTTGGGGACTAGCGGGACAAGAGACCCAGTACTTC

v_gene: TRBV20-1
j_gene: TRBJ2-3
abundance: .
d_gene: TRBD2
CDR3aa: CSATVPGLARTDTQYF
CDR3nt: TGCAGTGCTACCGTTCCGGGACTAGCACGCACAGATACGCAGTATTTT

v_gene: TRBV15
j_gene: TRBJ2-5
abundance: .
d_gene: .
CDR3aa: CATSRDPGDGETQYF
CDR3nt: TGTGCCACCAGCAGGGACCCGGGGGACGGGGAGACCCAGTACTTC

v_gene: TRBV19
j_gene: TRBJ2-3
abundance: few
d_gene: .
CDR3aa: CASTLGTTDTQYF
CDR3nt: TGTGCCAGTACCCTCGGGACCACAGATACGCAGTATTTT